This TCR beta chain originates from a study of cytomegalovirus exposure and HLA in healthy donors. Across the whole study: Of 300 to 500 genotyped donors, about 80% grouped in the Caucasian-associated ancestry cluster. Study-wide results and caveats: Across all donors, roughly uniform sequencing depth was an assumption of the presence/absence analyses.

Note on this clone: Its antigen is currently unknown.

The PCR used 60 Vbeta and 13 Jbeta primers. TCRdb keeps only in-frame clones here, not all; method: immunoSEQ multiplex PCR. Among more than 95,000 clones listed, around 78% were seen once. Germline V lookup: CDR1 LNHDA, CDR2 SQIVND (reference sequence). The V and J ends lost 7 bases and 0 bases respectively, with 13 bases between them. This CDR3 spans 15 amino acids. The J gene is TRBJ1-5, the V gene TRBV19, with a possible D match to TRBD1 (5 bases). This clonotype originated in a male donor in good health and CMV-seronegative. Material: PBMCs. CDR3 coding DNA: TGTGCCAGTAATCAGGGCTCCTATAGCAATCAGCCCCAGCATTTT. It encodes CASNQGSYSNQPQHF.